In this sample, the clone carrying this T cell receptor beta chain turned up a few times. CDR3 length: 17 amino acids. The J segment lost 5 bases and the V segment lost 5 bases, leaving 12 bases of the junction unmatched. Unique molecular identifiers tagged the TCRbeta library. TCRdb called the PCR reads again in MiXCR, with one record for every CDR3 protein. The data show about 540,000 distinct CDR3 sequences, 25% to 30% seen once. This sample stems from a study of T-cell reconstitution after alpha-beta-depleted transplantation in children. Sequencing was performed on PBMCs, taken before TCRalphabeta/CD19-depleted stem cell transplant. The J gene is TRBJ2-5, the V gene TRBV12-3 or TRBV12-4, with TRBD2 identical over 12 bases. The receptor was derived from a boy under two years old with Wiskott-Aldrich syndrome, due to receive a stem cell transplant. CDR3 amino acids: CASSASGRAVFGETQYF. CDR3 bases: TGTGCCAGCAGTGCTAGCGGGAGGGCCGTGTTCGGTGAGACCCAGTACTTC.